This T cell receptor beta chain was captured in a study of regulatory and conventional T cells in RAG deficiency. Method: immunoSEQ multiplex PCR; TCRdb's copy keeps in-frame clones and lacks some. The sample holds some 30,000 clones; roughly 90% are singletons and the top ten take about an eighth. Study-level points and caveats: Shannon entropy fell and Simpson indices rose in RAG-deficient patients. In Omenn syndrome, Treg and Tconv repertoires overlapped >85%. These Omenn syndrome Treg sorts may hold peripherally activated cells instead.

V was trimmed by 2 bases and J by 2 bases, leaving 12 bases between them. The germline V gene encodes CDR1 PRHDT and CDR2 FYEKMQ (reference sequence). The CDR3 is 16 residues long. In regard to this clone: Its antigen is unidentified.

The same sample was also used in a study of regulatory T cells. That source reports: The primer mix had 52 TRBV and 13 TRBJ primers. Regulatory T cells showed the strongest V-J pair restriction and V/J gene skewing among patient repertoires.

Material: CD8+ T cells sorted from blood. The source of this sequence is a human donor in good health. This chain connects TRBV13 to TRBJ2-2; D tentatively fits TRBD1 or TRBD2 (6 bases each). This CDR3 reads CASSLNRGRNTGELFF. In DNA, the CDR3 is TGTGCCAGCAGCTTAAACCGGGGGCGTAACACCGGGGAGCTGTTTTTT.